Listed below are T cell receptor beta chains from one sample, sequenced in a study of T-cell memory formation after mild COVID-19. A single record per CDR3 protein comes from TCRdb applying MiXCR to the 5' RACE reads. The sample has about 400,000 distinct CDR3 sequences, roughly 14% seen once. The source material was PBMCs or a T cell subset sorted from them (not recorded which). These receptor sequences come from a man aged 18 to 30 who had mild COVID-19 (a few samples of this study predate the infection). Cell type and time point are not known. The CDR3 runs from the conserved cysteine through the conserved F or W. D genes are given only for firm matches. A row's size may be missing; if present it is once, few, many or a size class.

d_gene	v_gene	j_gene	abundance	len	CDR3aa	CDR3nt
-	TRBV6-1	TRBJ1-2	few	14	CASSEVPGDGGYTF	TGTGCCAGCAGTGAAGTACCAGGGGATGGCGGCTACACCTTC
-	TRBV20-1	TRBJ1-5	-	16	CSASRGQGAPNRPQHF	TGCAGTGCTAGCCGTGGACAAGGGGCCCCCAATCGGCCCCAGCATTTT
-	TRBV7-2	TRBJ1-3	few	13	CASSLITGNTIYF	TGTGCCAGCAGCCTAATCACTGGAAACACCATATATTTT
-	TRBV27	TRBJ1-1	-	11	CASTGGTEAFF	TGTGCCAGCACCGGGGGGACTGAAGCTTTCTTT
-	TRBV7-3	TRBJ2-3	many	14	CASSPLGGTDTQYF	TGTGCCAGCAGCCCACTGGGGGGCACAGATACGCAGTATTTT
TRBD2	TRBV7-2	TRBJ2-2	few	15	CASSRRLAGTGELFF	TGTGCCAGCAGCCGCCGACTAGCGGGCACCGGGGAGCTGTTTTTT
TRBD2	TRBV27	TRBJ2-3	few	17	CASSPQTSGGVTDTQYF	TGTGCCAGCAGTCCTCAAACTAGCGGGGGGGTCACAGATACGCAGTATTTT
TRBD1	TRBV5-4	TRBJ1-5	-	15	CASSTGGGGNQPQHF	TGTGCCAGCAGTACAGGGGGAGGGGGCAATCAGCCCCAGCATTTT
-	TRBV4-2	TRBJ2-3	-	17	CASSQDSPGASTDTQYF	TGTGCCAGCAGCCAAGACTCCCCAGGGGCTAGCACAGATACGCAGTATTTT
-	TRBV5-1	TRBJ2-6	few	15	CASSLISSGANVLTF	TGCGCCAGCAGCCTGATCAGTTCTGGGGCCAACGTCCTGACTTTC
-	TRBV4-2	TRBJ1-2	many	14	CASSQGTLGYGYTF	TGTGCCAGCAGCCAAGGGACTCTGGGATATGGCTACACCTTC
-	TRBV5-1	TRBJ2-5	-	14	CATHPGAGVETQYF	TGCGCCACTCATCCCGGGGCAGGGGTAGAGACCCAGTACTTC
-	TRBV2	TRBJ2-1	-	13	CASFLRRDNEQFF	TGTGCCAGCTTCTTGCGAAGAGACAATGAGCAGTTCTTC